The 21 T cell receptor beta chains below were found in one sample sequenced in a study of beta chain features in type 1 diabetes. Findings and limits, study-wide: Among all four CD4+ subsets, Type 1 diabetes patients had TCRB CDR3s that were moderately but significantly shorter.

No antigens are known for them. The isolated RNA, all of it, was reverse transcribed, so expressed TCRB transcripts were what got sequenced. The assay was immunoSEQ multiplex PCR, and TCRdb's table has in-frame clones only and misses some. The sample carries about 240,000 clones, around 14% recorded once. Material: naive CD4+ T cells from blood. Receptors were obtained from a man aged 30 to 39 with type 1 diabetes.

The chain carries TRBV5-1 and TRBJ2-2, with TRBD1 matching 11 bases. The V gene's germline CDR1 is SGHRS and CDR2 YFSETQ. The CDR3 extends over 16 amino acids. V was clipped by 4 bases and J by 2 bases; unmatched bases: 4. CDR3 loop: CASSPGTGGNTGELFF. The CDR3 bases are TGCGCCAGCAGCCCCGGGACAGGGGGAAACACCGGGGAGCTGTTTTTT.

This clone was seen only a few times. This chain connects TRBV30 to TRBJ2-1; 7 bases align to TRBD2. The CDR3 is 14 residues long. CDR1 is GTSNPN and CDR2 is SVGIG in the germline V gene (reference sequence). Trimming took 1 base from V and 6 from J; bases not matched to a gene: 6. The CDR3: CAWSGGRGLNEQFF. CDR3 DNA: TGTGCCTGGAGTGGCGGGAGAGGGCTCAATGAGCAGTTCTTC.

This clone was seen more than once but under ten times. The chain combines TRBV4-2 with TRBJ2-7, with TRBD2 matching over 11 bases. J gave up 0 bases and V 4 bases, and 5 bases lay outside the gene matches. The CDR3 runs to 16 residues. Germline V gene sequence: CDR1 LGHNA, CDR2 YNFKEQ. The CDR3 region has the DNA TGTGCCAGCAGCCGAGGACTAGCGGGCCTCTCCTACGAGCAGTACTTC. As protein: CASSRGLAGLSYEQYF.

Only a few counts were recorded for this clone. The gene calls are TRBV7-9 and TRBJ1-1; D remains ambiguous. This CDR3 comprises 13 residues. Per the germline V gene, CDR1 is SEHNR and CDR2 is FQNEAQ (reference sequence). V lost 5 bases and J lost 5, with 12 bases in between. The CDR3 DNA reads as TGTGCCAGCAGCCCTGACCCGAGGACTGAAGCTTTCTTT. This codes for CASSPDPRTEAFF.

The chain employs TRBV4-1 and TRBJ2-7; 9 positions agree with TRBD2. J was trimmed by 9 bases and V by 2 bases; bases with no gene match: 14. The CDR3 totals 16 residues. From germline, CDR1 is MGHRA and CDR2 YSYEKL. Here the CDR3 reads CASSQRVASGDLGQYF. The DNA of the CDR3 is TGCGCCAGCAGCCAAAGGGTGGCTAGCGGGGACCTCGGGCAGTACTTC.

This CDR3 reads CSASKRMDTGELFF. CDR3 nucleotides: TGCAGCGCTTCAAAGAGAATGGACACCGGGGAGCTGTTTTTT. This chain joins TRBV29-1 and TRBJ2-2; D is undetermined. This CDR3 is 14 amino acids long. With 7 bases removed from V and 3 bases from J, the gap between germline ends came to 15 bases. Germline loops: CDR1 SQVTM, CDR2 ANQGSEA.

This clone occurred a few times. The rearrangement links TRBV29-1 to TRBJ1-1, with a possible D match to TRBD1 (5 bases). The CDR3 sequence is 12 residues long. V gave up 3 bases and J gave up 1 base, with 6 bases separating them. Germline CDR1 is SQVTM and CDR2 is ANQGSEA. The CDR3 DNA follows: TGCAGCGTTGACGGACAGAACACTGAAGCTTTCTTT. This encodes CSVDGQNTEAFF.

The chain recombines TRBV19 with TRBJ2-1; D possibly corresponds to TRBD2 (6 bases). Germline lookup yields CDR1 LNHDA and CDR2 SQIVND (reference sequence). Deletions cut 4 bases from V and 0 bases from J, with 13 bases between. The CDR3 is 16 residues long. The CDR3 DNA is TGTGCCAGTAGTACCAAGGGACTTGCCTCCTACAATGAGCAGTTCTTC. Its translation is CASSTKGLASYNEQFF.

This clone was counted a single time. The J gene is TRBJ2-5, the V gene TRBV9; D is possibly TRBD1 (7 bases). CDR1 SGDLS and CDR2 YYNGEE come from the germline V gene. The V end lost 3 bases, the J end lost 0 bases, and 21 bases lay between the germline ends. The CDR3 is 18 amino acids. Here the CDR3 reads CASSGDPKQGRYQETQYF. CDR3 nucleotides: TGTGCCAGCAGCGGGGACCCAAAACAGGGGAGGTACCAAGAGACCCAGTACTTC.

The chain links TRBV9 to TRBJ2-3, with 7 bases aligning to TRBD1. Trimming cost V 0 bases and J 3 bases; bases outside gene matches: 13. CDR1 is SGDLS and CDR2 is YYNGEE in the germline V gene. The CDR3 totals 18 residues. This chain's CDR3 is CASSVATGAGFSTDTQYF. The CDR3 DNA sequence: TGTGCCAGCAGCGTAGCTACAGGGGCAGGGTTTTCGACAGATACGCAGTATTTT.

The chain carries TRBV11-3 and TRBJ2-1; TRBD1 matches at 11 bases. Trimming took 3 bases from V and 10 from J; bases not matched to a gene: 5. This CDR3 spans 14 amino acids. Germline V gene lookup returns CDR1 SGHNT and CDR2 YENEEA. CDR3 residues: CASSFRDRGGEQFF. The CDR3 DNA follows: TGTGCCAGCAGCTTCCGGGACAGGGGGGGCGAGCAGTTCTTC. Using reference TRBV11-3 and TRBJ2-1 for the parts outside the CDR3, the full variable domain is EAGVVQSPRYKIIEKKQPVAFWCNPISGHNTLYWYLQNLGQGPELLIRYENEEAVDDSQLPKDRFSAERLKGVDSTLKIQPAELGDSAVYLCASSFRDRGGEQFFGPGTRLTVL.

The rearrangement joins TRBV6-1 to TRBJ2-5; a weak D match, TRBD1 (6 bases). The CDR3 loop spans 14 amino acids. The germline gives CDR1 MNHNS, CDR2 SASEGT. The V gene lost 7 bases and the J gene lost 2 bases, with 14 bases spanning the gap. The DNA of the CDR3 is TGTGCCAGCATTCTAAGGGGACAACAAGAGACCCAGTACTTC. This translates into CASILRGQQETQYF.

This chain links TRBV10-2 with TRBJ1-1, with D maybe TRBD1 (6 bases). Trimming removed 7 bases from V and 1 base from J, with 13 bases in between. CDR3 length: 14 amino acids. CDR1 is WSHSY, CDR2 SAAADI, per germline. The CDR3 sequence: CASTDTQGNTEAFF. The CDR3 DNA reads as TGCGCCAGCACGGATACACAGGGGAACACTGAAGCTTTCTTT.

This clone has just a few counts. The chain links TRBV18 to TRBJ2-3; D is perhaps TRBD1 (6 bases). Germline V gene sequence: CDR1 KGHSH, CDR2 LQKENI. The CDR3 is 13 residues long. Trimming cost V 3 bases and J 4 bases, with 8 bases left between them. As DNA, the CDR3 is TGTGCCAGCTCACCCCGACAGGCAGATACGCAGTATTTT. Translation: CASSPRQADTQYF.

The rearrangement uses TRBV15 and TRBJ2-2; D is ambiguous. Trimming left V 0 bases short and J 2 bases short, with 7 bases between. Germline CDR1 reads LNHNV; CDR2 reads YYDKDF (reference sequence). The CDR3 runs 15 residues. CDR3 coding DNA: TGTGCCACCAGCAGAGAACAGCAAAACACCGGGGAGCTGTTTTTT. This encodes CATSREQQNTGELFF.

This clone was detected only a few times. This chain uses TRBV9 with TRBJ2-2; 9 bases agree with TRBD1. Germline-derived CDR1 and CDR2 are SGDLS and YYNGEE. J gave up 6 bases and V 3 bases, and 3 bases lay outside the gene matches. The CDR3 totals 14 residues. The CDR3 nucleotides are TGTGCCAGCAGCGCGACAGGGGGACCCGGGGAGCTGTTTTTT. Amino acids: CASSATGGPGELFF.

The sample holds a few counts of this clone. Other DNA sequences within the sample encode an identical CDR3. V usage is TRBV9 and J usage is TRBJ2-3; D is ambiguous. This CDR3 contains 13 residues. The germline V gene has CDR1 SGDLS and CDR2 YYNGEE. Trimming shortened V by 2 bases and J by 0 bases, and 4 bases separated the two germline ends. The CDR3 nucleotides are TGTGCCAGCAGCGTGAGTAGCACAGATACGCAGTATTTT. Translating gives CASSVSSTDTQYF.

This sequence joins TRBV5-4 and TRBJ2-7, with TRBD1 identical over 7 bases. The CDR3 runs 16 residues. Trimming took 5 bases from V and 2 from J; bases not matched to a gene: 13. The germline V gene has CDR1 SGHNT and CDR2 YYREEE (reference sequence). Here the CDR3 reads CASSSATGANTYEQYF. The CDR3 nucleotides read TGTGCCAGCAGTTCAGCAACAGGGGCGAATACCTACGAGCAGTACTTC.

This clone showed up just a few times. The rearrangement joins TRBV7-9 to TRBJ2-5, with D possibly being TRBD1 (6 bases). Germline values: CDR1 SEHNR, CDR2 FQNEAQ (reference sequence). The CDR3 is 13 amino acids. Trimming cost V 5 bases and J 5 bases, with 12 bases left between them. CDR3 region: CASSPGTSETQYF. DNA for the CDR3: TGTGCCAGCAGCCCAGGGACATCGGAGACCCAGTACTTC.

The V and J genes are TRBV9 and TRBJ1-2; 8 positions agree with TRBD1. The V and J ends lost 4 bases and 7 bases, in that order; junction bases with no gene match: 12. The CDR3 consists of 15 residues. Germline CDR1 is SGDLS and CDR2 is YYNGEE. CDR3 protein: CASSLRAGGEGGYTF. The CDR3 DNA sequence: TGTGCCAGCAGCTTGCGGGCAGGGGGCGAGGGTGGCTACACCTTC.

This clone occurred a few times. CDR3 DNA sequence: TGTGCCACCCGTCGATCAGGGGGCAGCGGGGAGCTGTTTTTT. Encoded protein: CATRRSGGSGELFF. The chain is built from TRBV9 and TRBJ2-2; TRBD1 aligns across 8 bases. The V and J ends lost 9 bases and 7 bases, in that order; junction bases with no gene match: 11. CDR1 is SGDLS and CDR2 is YYNGEE in the germline V gene. The CDR3 runs to 14 residues.